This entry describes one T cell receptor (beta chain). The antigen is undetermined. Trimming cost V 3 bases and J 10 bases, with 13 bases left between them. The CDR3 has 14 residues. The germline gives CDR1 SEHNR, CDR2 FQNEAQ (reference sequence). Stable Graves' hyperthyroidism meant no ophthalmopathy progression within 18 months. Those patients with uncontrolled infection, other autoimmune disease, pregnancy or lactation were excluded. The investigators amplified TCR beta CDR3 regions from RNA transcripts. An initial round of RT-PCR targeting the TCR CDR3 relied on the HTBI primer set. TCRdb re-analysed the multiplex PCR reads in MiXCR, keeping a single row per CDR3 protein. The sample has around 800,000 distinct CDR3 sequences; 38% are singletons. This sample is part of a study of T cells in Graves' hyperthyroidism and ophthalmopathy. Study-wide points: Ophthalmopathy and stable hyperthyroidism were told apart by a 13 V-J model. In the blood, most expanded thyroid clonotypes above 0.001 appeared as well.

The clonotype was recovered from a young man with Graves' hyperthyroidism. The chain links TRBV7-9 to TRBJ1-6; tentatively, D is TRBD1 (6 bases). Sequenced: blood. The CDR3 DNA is TGTGCCAGCAGCTTCGGCCAGGGGCTATCACCCCTCCACTTT. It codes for CASSFGQGLSPLHF.